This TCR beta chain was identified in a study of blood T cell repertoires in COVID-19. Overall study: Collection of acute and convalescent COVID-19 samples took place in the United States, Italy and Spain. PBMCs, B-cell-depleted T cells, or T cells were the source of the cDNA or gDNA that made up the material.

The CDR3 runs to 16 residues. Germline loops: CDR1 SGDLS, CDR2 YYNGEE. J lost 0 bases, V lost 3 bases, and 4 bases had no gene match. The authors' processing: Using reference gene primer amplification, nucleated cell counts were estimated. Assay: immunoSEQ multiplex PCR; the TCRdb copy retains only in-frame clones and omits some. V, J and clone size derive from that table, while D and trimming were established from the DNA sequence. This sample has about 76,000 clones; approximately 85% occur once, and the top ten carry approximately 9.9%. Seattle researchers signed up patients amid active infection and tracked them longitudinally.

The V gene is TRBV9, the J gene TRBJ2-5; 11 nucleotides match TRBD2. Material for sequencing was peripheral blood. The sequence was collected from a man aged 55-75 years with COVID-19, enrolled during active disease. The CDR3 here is CASSAGTSGNQETQYF. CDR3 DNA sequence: TGTGCCAGCAGCGCAGGGACTAGCGGAAACCAAGAGACCCAGTACTTC.